This T cell receptor beta chain was identified in a study of regulatory T cells in long-lasting Graves disease. The study's findings and limits: Accuracy might have suffered from few samples.

The table lists this clonotype with many counts. Its antigen remains unknown. Specified time point: newly diagnosed GD, antithyroid drugs for less than 3 months. TCR sequences were obtained from RNA taken from PBMCs. Per germline, CDR1 SEHNR and CDR2 FQNEAQ (reference sequence). Losses at the gene ends were 1 base for V and 7 bases for J; bases not matched to a gene: 12. This CDR3 region has 18 residues. Relying on iRepertoire HTBI primers and Arm-PCR of CDR3 regions, the team built TCR beta libraries. TCRdb redid the calling of the multiplex PCR reads with MiXCR, one entry per CDR3 protein. In the table there are under 250,000 distinct CDR3 sequences, around 20% of which are singletons. This sample also belongs to another study, concerning T cells in Graves' hyperthyroidism and ophthalmopathy.

This specimen consisted of peripheral blood mononuclear cells (PBMCs), obtained at new diagnosis, from a patient treated with antithyroid drugs. The sequence came from a woman in her twenties or thirties with Graves disease. This chain connects TRBV7-9 to TRBJ2-1; TRBD2 agrees at 11 bases. In DNA form, the CDR3 reads TGTGCCAGCAGCTTAGAGGACCTAACTAGCGGGAGTACAAATGAGCAGTTCTTC. This encodes CASSLEDLTSGSTNEQFF. The entire variable domain, with the rest obtained from reference TRBV7-9 and TRBJ2-1, is as follows: DTGVSQNPRHKITKRGQNVTFRCDPISEHNRLYWYRQTLGQGPEFLTYFQNEAQLEKSRLLSDRFSAERPKGSFSTLEIQRTEQGDSAMYLCASSLEDLTSGSTNEQFFGPGTRLTVL.